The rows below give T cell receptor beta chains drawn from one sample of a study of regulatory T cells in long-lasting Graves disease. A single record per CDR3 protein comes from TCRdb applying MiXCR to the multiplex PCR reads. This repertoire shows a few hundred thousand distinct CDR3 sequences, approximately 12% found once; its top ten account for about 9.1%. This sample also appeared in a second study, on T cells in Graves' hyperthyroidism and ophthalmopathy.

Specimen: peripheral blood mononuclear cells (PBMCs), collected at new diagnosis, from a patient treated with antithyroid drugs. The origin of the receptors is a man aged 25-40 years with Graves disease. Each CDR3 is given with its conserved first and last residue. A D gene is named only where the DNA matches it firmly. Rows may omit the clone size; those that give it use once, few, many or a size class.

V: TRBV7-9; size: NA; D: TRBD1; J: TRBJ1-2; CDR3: CASSPVGQGAIDYGYTF; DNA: TGTGCCAGCAGCCCAGTGGGACAGGGGGCAATAGACTATGGCTACACCTTC
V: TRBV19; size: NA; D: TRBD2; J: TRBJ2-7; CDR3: CASSPAGGPTPKPYEQYF; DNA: TGTGCCAGTTCCCCAGCGGGAGGGCCGACTCCTAAGCCCTACGAGCAGTACTTC
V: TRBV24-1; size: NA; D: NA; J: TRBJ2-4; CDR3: CATSPPGEIIQYF; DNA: TGTGCCACCAGTCCCCCTGGGGAGATCATTCAGTACTTC
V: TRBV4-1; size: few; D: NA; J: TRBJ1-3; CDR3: CASSHPLSGSPGNTIYF; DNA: TGCGCCAGCAGCCACCCTCTGAGCGGGTCCCCTGGAAACACCATATATTTT
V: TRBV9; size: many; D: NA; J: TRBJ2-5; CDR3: CASSVGAKETQYF; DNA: TGTGCCAGCAGCGTAGGGGCCAAAGAGACCCAGTACTTC
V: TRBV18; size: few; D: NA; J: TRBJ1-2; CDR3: CASSPGVWNYGYTF; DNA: TGTGCCAGCTCACCAGGGGTGTGGAACTATGGCTACACCTTC
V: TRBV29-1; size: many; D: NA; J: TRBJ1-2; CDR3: CSVRVPGNYGYTF; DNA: TGCAGCGTGAGGGTCCCAGGGAACTATGGCTACACCTTC
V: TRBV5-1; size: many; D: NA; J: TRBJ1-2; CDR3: CASSLDAAGYTF; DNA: TGCGCCAGCAGCTTGGATGCTGCAGGCTACACCTTC
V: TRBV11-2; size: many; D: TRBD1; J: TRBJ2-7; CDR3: CASSLAPGGSYEQYF; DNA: TGTGCCAGCAGCTTAGCCCCAGGGGGCTCCTACGAGCAGTACTTC
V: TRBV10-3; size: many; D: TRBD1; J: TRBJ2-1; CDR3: CAISEFRDRVFEQFF; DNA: TGTGCCATCAGTGAGTTCCGGGACAGGGTTTTTGAGCAGTTCTTC
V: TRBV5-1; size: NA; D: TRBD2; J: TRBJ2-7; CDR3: CASTFGGLAENYEQYF; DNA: TGCGCCAGCACCTTCGGGGGACTAGCGGAGAACTACGAGCAGTACTTC
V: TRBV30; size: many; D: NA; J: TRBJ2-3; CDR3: CAWSALSTADTQYF; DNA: TGTGCCTGGAGCGCCCTATCTACTGCAGATACGCAGTATTTT
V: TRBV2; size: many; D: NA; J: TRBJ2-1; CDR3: CAKDGITYNEQFF; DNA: TGTGCCAAAGACGGAATCACCTACAATGAGCAGTTCTTC
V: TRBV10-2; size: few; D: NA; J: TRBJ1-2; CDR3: CASSVGVVNYGYTF; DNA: TGCGCCAGCAGTGTTGGGGTAGTGAACTATGGCTACACCTTC
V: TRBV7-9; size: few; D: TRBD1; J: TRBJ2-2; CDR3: CANNDRAAVTGELFF; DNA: TGTGCCAACAATGACAGGGCCGCGGTCACCGGGGAGCTGTTTTTT
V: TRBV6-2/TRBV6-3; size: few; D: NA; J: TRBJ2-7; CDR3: CAIFPIRPDEQYF; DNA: TGTGCCATCTTCCCGATCAGACCGGACGAGCAGTACTTC
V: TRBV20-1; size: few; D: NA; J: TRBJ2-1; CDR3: CSASPGDEQFF; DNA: TGCAGTGCTAGTCCCGGGGATGAGCAGTTCTTC